A selection of T cell receptor beta chains follows, all from one sample in a study of T cell repertoires in cytomegalovirus infection. TCRdb reanalysed the reads using MiXCR and keeps one entry per CDR3 protein. This table has 450,000 to 600,000 distinct CDR3 sequences, roughly 12% appearing once. Sequences were obtained from PBMCs. These receptors were obtained from a human donor in good health (CMV status not recorded). Some clones in this sample may be carry-over from other donors' samples. CDR3s include the opening cysteine and the closing phenylalanine or tryptophan. The D gene is left open where the match is weak. Not all rows give a size; the values are once, few, many and, for expanded clones, a class.

J,D,length,V,size,DNA,CDR3
TRBJ2-1,NA,17,TRBV9,many,TGTGCCAGCAGCGTAGGGGGAAATCTGGGTGGCTACAATGAGCAGTTCTTC,CASSVGGNLGGYNEQFF
TRBJ1-2,NA,18,TRBV6-6,many,TGTGCCAGCAGTGGCCCAGGACCTCTACTCCCCTCCGACTATGGCTACACCTTC,CASSGPGPLLPSDYGYTF
TRBJ2-5,NA,15,TRBV5-1,NA,TGCGCCAGCAGCTTGAGAAGGGCCAGGGAAGAGACCCAGTACTTC,CASSLRRAREETQYF
TRBJ2-7,NA,12,TRBV2,few,TGTGCCGGGGGGACTTTCTCCTACGAGCAGTACTTC,CAGGTFSYEQYF
TRBJ1-1,NA,13,TRBV30,few,TGTGCCTGGAGTGTCCAGACGGGGACTGAAGCTTTCTTT,CAWSVQTGTEAFF
TRBJ2-7,NA,12,TRBV7-2,many,TGTGCCAGCAGCCCCGACAGGTATGAGCAGTACTTC,CASSPDRYEQYF
TRBJ2-3,NA,15,TRBV5-4,NA,TGTGCCAGCAGCTTTGATCAGGCTAGCACAGATACGCAGTATTTT,CASSFDQASTDTQYF
TRBJ2-5,TRBD1,15,TRBV7-3,NA,TGTGCCAGCAGCAAAGGACAGGGGGCTCCTGAGACCCAGTACTTC,CASSKGQGAPETQYF
TRBJ1-1,NA,15,TRBV7-3,many,TGTGCCAGCAGCTTACGAGGGGTTAGGAACACTGAAGCTTTCTTT,CASSLRGVRNTEAFF
TRBJ2-1,TRBD2,19,TRBV28,many,TGTGCCAGCAGTTTCTTCTTCTGGACTAGCGGGAGATCGCAAAATGAGCAGTTCTTC,CASSFFFWTSGRSQNEQFF
TRBJ2-1,TRBD2,15,TRBV7-6,many,TGTGCCAGCAGCTTAAGTAGCGGGAGGGGCCCTGAGCAGTTCTTC,CASSLSSGRGPEQFF
TRBJ1-1,NA,14,TRBV29-1,NA,TGCAGCGTTCGGAAGGGGATGGAGGGAACTGAAGCTTTCTTT,CSVRKGMEGTEAFF
TRBJ1-1,NA,15,TRBV20-1,few,TGCAGTGCTAGAGATCTCGGACAGATCATTACTGAAGCTTTCTTT,CSARDLGQIITEAFF
TRBJ1-1,NA,15,TRBV9,NA,TGTGCCAGCAGCGTAGCTGCGGCCCCTAACACTGAAGCTTTCTTT,CASSVAAAPNTEAFF
TRBJ2-1,TRBD2,16,TRBV5-4,many,TGTGCCAGCAGCTTCGGGGCGGGAGGCGCCTTGGGTGAGCAGTTCTTC,CASSFGAGGALGEQFF
TRBJ2-7,NA,14,TRBV6-6,many,TGTGCCAGCAGTTACTCGCCGTCCGCCTACGAGCAGTACTTC,CASSYSPSAYEQYF
TRBJ1-2,NA,15,TRBV28,many,TGTGCCAGCAGTCTCTCCTCGGGGGGTGGCTATGGCTACACCTTC,CASSLSSGGGYGYTF
TRBJ1-1,NA,17,TRBV11-2,many,TGTGCCAGCAGCCGTGTGCGGCAGTCCGGGGGGAACACTGAAGCTTTCTTT,CASSRVRQSGGNTEAFF
TRBJ1-2,NA,16,TRBV19,many,TGTGCCAGCAAAGCCCAGACGGACCCCACGTCCTATGGCTACACCTTC,CASKAQTDPTSYGYTF
TRBJ1-1,NA,14,TRBV7-9,many,TGTGCCAGCAGCTTCTTCACCGGGAACACTGAAGCTTTCTTT,CASSFFTGNTEAFF
TRBJ2-7,NA,14,TRBV10-3,NA,TGTGCCATCAGTGAACCCGGCACTACCTACGAGCAGTACTTC,CAISEPGTTYEQYF
TRBJ1-2,NA,12,TRBV12-3/TRBV12-4,many,TGTGCCAGCAGTGGAGGAAGCTATGGCTACACCTTC,CASSGGSYGYTF
TRBJ2-5,TRBD2,13,TRBV10-3,NA,TGTGCCATCAGTAATCTAGCGGAAGAGACCCAGTACTTC,CAISNLAEETQYF
TRBJ2-3,NA,14,TRBV30,few,TGTGCCTGGAGTCTATCCAGCTACACAGATACGCAGTATTTT,CAWSLSSYTDTQYF
TRBJ1-1,NA,13,TRBV6-6,many,TGTGCCAGCAGTTACTCGTTCCGGCAGGAAGCTTTCTTT,CASSYSFRQEAFF
TRBJ2-1,TRBD1,14,TRBV11-1,many,TGTGCCAGCAGATTGGGACAGACCTACAATGAGCAGTTCTTC,CASRLGQTYNEQFF
TRBJ2-3,NA,14,TRBV7-8,many,TGTGCCAGCAGCTACTCCCCCCGGGGAGATACGCAGTATTTT,CASSYSPRGDTQYF
TRBJ2-7,TRBD2,14,TRBV5-1,NA,TGCGCCAGCAGCTCGACGGGAGGGACCTACGAGCAGTACTTC,CASSSTGGTYEQYF
TRBJ2-3,NA,12,TRBV12-3/TRBV12-4,many,TGTGCCAGCAGTCGCGGGGGCCTATCGCAGTATTTT,CASSRGGLSQYF
TRBJ2-5,TRBD2,15,TRBV6-2/TRBV6-3,few,TGTGCCAGCCTAAGGCTAGCGGGAGTAAAAGAGACCCAGTACTTC,CASLRLAGVKETQYF
TRBJ1-1,NA,12,TRBV2,NA,TGTGCCTCTACAGAGAGTAACACTGAAGCTTTCTTT,CASTESNTEAFF
TRBJ2-2,NA,13,TRBV11-3,many,TGTGCCAGCAGTGCTCTTCGCACCGGGGAGCTGTTTTTT,CASSALRTGELFF
TRBJ2-5,NA,14,TRBV20-1,NA,TGCAGTGCTAGAGATGACAGGCACGGAGAGACCCAGTACTTC,CSARDDRHGETQYF
TRBJ1-2,TRBD1,14,TRBV12-3/TRBV12-4,many,TGTGCCAGCATCCGGGACAGGGGGACCTATGGCTACACCTTC,CASIRDRGTYGYTF
TRBJ1-2,TRBD1,14,TRBV5-1,many,TGCGCCAGCAAATGGGAACGGGACAGCTATGGCTACACCTTC,CASKWERDSYGYTF
TRBJ2-5,NA,12,TRBV7-9,many,TGTGCCAGCAGCTTGAACAAAGAGACCCAGTACTTC,CASSLNKETQYF
TRBJ2-3,NA,15,TRBV9,NA,TGTGCCAGCAGCGTAGGGGGCAGTCGCACAGATACGCAGTATTTT,CASSVGGSRTDTQYF
TRBJ1-5,NA,15,TRBV6-5,many,TGTGCCAGCAGTTACTCCAGGGGCGGCAATCAGCCCCAGCATTTT,CASSYSRGGNQPQHF
TRBJ2-5,TRBD2,14,TRBV20-1,few,TGCAGTGCTAGAAGCGGGGGGCCACGAGAGACCCAGTACTTC,CSARSGGPRETQYF
TRBJ2-3,NA,19,TRBV28,many,TGTGCCAGCAGCTCAGGCGGGGCTTTAGCGCCTATTAGCACAGATACGCAGTATTTT,CASSSGGALAPISTDTQYF
TRBJ1-1,NA,13,TRBV5-1,many,TGCGCCAGCAGCCCGGATGGGGGAACTGAAGCTTTCTTT,CASSPDGGTEAFF
TRBJ2-6,NA,15,TRBV19,NA,TGTGCCAGTAGCGCCGTGTGGTCTGGGGCCAACGTCCTGACTTTC,CASSAVWSGANVLTF
TRBJ2-5,NA,17,TRBV4-2,NA,TGTGCCAGCAGCCGAGGGGGGTTGGGGGGCCTCCAAGAGACCCAGTACTTC,CASSRGGLGGLQETQYF